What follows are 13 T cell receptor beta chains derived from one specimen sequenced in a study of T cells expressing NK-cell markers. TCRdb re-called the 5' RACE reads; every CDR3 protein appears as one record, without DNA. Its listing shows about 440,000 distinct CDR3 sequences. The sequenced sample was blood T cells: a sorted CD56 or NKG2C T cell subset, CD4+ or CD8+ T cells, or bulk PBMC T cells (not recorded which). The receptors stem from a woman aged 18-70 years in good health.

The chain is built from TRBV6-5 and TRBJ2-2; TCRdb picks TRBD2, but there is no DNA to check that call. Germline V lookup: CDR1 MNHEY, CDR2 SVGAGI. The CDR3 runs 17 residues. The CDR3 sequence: CASSYPGLAGGTGELFF.

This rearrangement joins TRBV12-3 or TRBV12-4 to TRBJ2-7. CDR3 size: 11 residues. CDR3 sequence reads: CASRLSGEQYF.

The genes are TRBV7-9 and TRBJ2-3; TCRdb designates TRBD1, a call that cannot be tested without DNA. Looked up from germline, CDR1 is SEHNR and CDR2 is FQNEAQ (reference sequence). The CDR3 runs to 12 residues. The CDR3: CASSPAGASQYF.

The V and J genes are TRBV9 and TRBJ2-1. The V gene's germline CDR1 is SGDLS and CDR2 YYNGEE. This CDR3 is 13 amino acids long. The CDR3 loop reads CASSVDHNNEQFF.

CDR3 residues: CATLSGADTGELFF. The V and J genes are TRBV18 and TRBJ2-2; TCRdb's assignment of TRBD1 cannot be checked, as there is no DNA. The CDR3 runs 14 residues. Germline V gene data show CDR1 as KGHSH and CDR2 as LQKENI. The full variable domain, with the rest looked up from reference TRBV18 and TRBJ2-2, is NAGVMQNPRHLVRRRGQEARLRCSPMKGHSHVYWYRQLPEEGLKFMVYLQKENIIDESGMPKERFSAEFPKEGPSILRIQQVVRGDSAAYFCATLSGADTGELFFGEGSRLTVL.

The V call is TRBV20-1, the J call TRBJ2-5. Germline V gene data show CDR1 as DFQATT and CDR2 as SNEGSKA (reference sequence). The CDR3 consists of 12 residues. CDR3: CSAHRGGETQYF.

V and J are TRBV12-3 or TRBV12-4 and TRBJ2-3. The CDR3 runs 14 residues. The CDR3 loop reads CASSADLLTDTQYF.

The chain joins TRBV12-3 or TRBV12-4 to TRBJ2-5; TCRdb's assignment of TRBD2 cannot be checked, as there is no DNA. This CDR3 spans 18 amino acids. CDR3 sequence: CASSFGLAGGKSQETQYF.

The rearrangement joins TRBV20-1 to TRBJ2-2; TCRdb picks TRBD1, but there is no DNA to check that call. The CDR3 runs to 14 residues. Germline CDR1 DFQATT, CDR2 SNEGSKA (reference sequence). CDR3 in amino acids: CSALDRGNTGELFF.

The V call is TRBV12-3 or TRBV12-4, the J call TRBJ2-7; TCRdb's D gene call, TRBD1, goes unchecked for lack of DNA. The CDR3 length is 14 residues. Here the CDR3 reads CASSFTGIGYEQYF.

CDR3 amino acids: CASSDIGRSTDTQYF. This chain uses TRBV7-2 with TRBJ2-3. The CDR3 consists of 15 residues. CDR1 is SGHTA and CDR2 is FQGNSA in the germline V gene.

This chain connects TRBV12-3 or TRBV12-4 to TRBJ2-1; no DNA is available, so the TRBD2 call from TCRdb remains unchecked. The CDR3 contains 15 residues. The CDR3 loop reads CASSFVAGGGDEQFF.

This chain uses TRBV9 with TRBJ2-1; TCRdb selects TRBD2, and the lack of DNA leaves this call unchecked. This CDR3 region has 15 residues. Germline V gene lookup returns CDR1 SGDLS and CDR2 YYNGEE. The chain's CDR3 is CASSVEGSVINEQFF.